A single sample gave rise to the 18 T cell receptor beta chains below, sequenced in a study of blood T cell repertoires in COVID-19. TCRdb's table, derived via immunoSEQ multiplex PCR, lists solely in-frame clones and lacks some. Of hundreds of thousands of clones in the sample, 85% to 90% are singletons; the top ten hold 1% to 1.5%. Input material: peripheral blood. These receptors came from a man between 70 and 80 years old with acute or convalescent COVID-19.

The CDR3 DNA reads TGTGCCAGCAGCTATACGGATTCACCCCTCCACTTT. Translation gives CASSYTDSPLHF. V is TRBV7-9 and J is TRBJ1-6; no clear D gene. CDR3 length: 12 amino acids. The V end lost 4 bases, the J end lost 8 bases, and 6 bases lay between the germline ends. Germline V lookup: CDR1 SEHNR, CDR2 FQNEAQ (reference sequence).

In this sample, this clone turned up a few times. The CDR3 DNA follows: TGTGCCAGCAGTCAGCCCCGCCGACAGGTAACCGGGGAGCTGTTTTTT. This encodes CASSQPRRQVTGELFF. The chain joins TRBV28 to TRBJ2-2; D is perhaps TRBD1 (6 bases). V shed 5 bases and J shed 5 bases, with 18 bases lying between them. This CDR3 region has 16 residues. Germline V gives CDR1 MDHEN, CDR2 SYDVKM.

J is TRBJ2-7 and V is TRBV7-6; the match to TRBD2 covers 11 bases. The germline CDR1 and CDR2 sequences are SGHVS and FNYEAQ. Germline trimming cut 1 base from V and 1 base from J; bases unmatched to any gene: 3. This CDR3 contains 16 residues. For the CDR3, the DNA is TGTGCCAGCAGCTTAGAACTAGCGGGGGTTTCCTACGAGCAGTACTTC. Translation gives CASSLELAGVSYEQYF.

The CDR3 DNA follows: TGTGCCAGTAGTATCCGCCAGGGGTTTGGCCAGCCCCAGCATTTT. It yields the protein CASSIRQGFGQPQHF. The J gene is TRBJ1-5, the V gene TRBV19, with a possible D match to TRBD1 (6 bases). The CDR3 has 15 amino acids. Germline V gene lookup returns CDR1 LNHDA and CDR2 SQIVND (reference sequence). V lost 3 bases to trimming and J lost 7 bases, with 16 bases between them.

The chain links TRBV9 to TRBJ2-3; D might be TRBD2 (6 bases). The CDR3 runs 15 residues. Germline CDR1 is SGDLS and CDR2 is YYNGEE. With 4 bases removed from V and 2 bases from J, the gap between germline ends came to 14 bases. The CDR3 is CASSSERVFTDTQYF. In DNA, the CDR3 is TGTGCCAGCAGCAGTGAGCGGGTGTTCACAGATACGCAGTATTTT.

V gene TRBV19 combines with J gene TRBJ2-2; D uncertain. Per germline, CDR1 LNHDA and CDR2 SQIVND (reference sequence). V was trimmed by 3 bases and J by 0 bases, leaving 17 bases between them. The CDR3 sequence is 18 residues long. CDR3 sequence (DNA): TGTGCCAGTAGTATGCACCTACAGATAAGTACGAACACCGGGGAGCTGTTTTTT. Residues: CASSMHLQISTNTGELFF.

The table lists this clone with a few counts. The chain has TRBV7-2 and TRBJ1-1; D remains unclear. The CDR3 is 16 amino acids. V gave up 1 base and J gave up 0 bases, with 12 bases separating them. In germline, CDR1 is SGHTA, CDR2 FQGNSA. The CDR3 protein is CASSLGSRSLNTEAFF. CDR3 DNA: TGTGCCAGCAGCTTAGGCAGCAGGTCGCTGAACACTGAAGCTTTCTTT.

The gene calls are TRBV5-1 and TRBJ2-5, with D perhaps matching TRBD2 (5 bases). V was clipped by 0 bases and J by 1 base, with 7 bases between them. The CDR3 has 14 amino acids. The V gene's germline CDR1 is SGHRS and CDR2 YFSETQ. The CDR3 DNA is TGCGCCAGCAGCTTGGAACGGGGCCAAGAGACCCAGTACTTC. Its translation is CASSLERGQETQYF. Full variable domain (rest looked up from reference TRBV5-1 and TRBJ2-5): KAGVTQTPRYLIKTRGQQVTLSCSPISGHRSVSWYQQTPGQGLQFLFEYFSETQRNKGNFPGRFSGRQFSNSRSEMNVSTLELGDSALYLCASSLERGQETQYFGPGTRLLVL.

The sample holds a few counts of this clone. The rearrangement joins TRBV7-9 to TRBJ1-5; D is ambiguous. Germline lookup yields CDR1 SEHNR and CDR2 FQNEAQ (reference sequence). V lost 5 bases and J 8 bases, leaving 10 bases between the germline ends. This CDR3 spans 12 amino acids. The CDR3 spells CASSPTLEPQHF. The CDR3 DNA is TGTGCCAGCAGCCCTACCCTGGAGCCCCAGCATTTT.

The CDR3 DNA is TGTGCCAGCTCCCTAGGACAGAACAATCAGCCCCAGCATTTT. It yields the protein CASSLGQNNQPQHF. This sequence joins TRBV18 and TRBJ1-5; perhaps TRBD1 as D (6 bases). Germline loops: CDR1 KGHSH, CDR2 LQKENI. Trimming cost V 6 bases and J 3 bases, with 12 bases left between them. The CDR3 has 14 residues.

The chain couples TRBV5-4 to TRBJ2-5; a weak D match, TRBD2 (5 bases). The germline V gene encodes CDR1 SGHNT and CDR2 YYREEE (reference sequence). This CDR3 is built from 15 residues. Deletions cut 6 bases from V and 1 base from J, with 16 bases between. The DNA for the CDR3 is TGTGCCAGCATGGACGGGAAACAGCTCCAAGAGACCCAGTACTTC. Protein sequence: CASMDGKQLQETQYF. Using reference TRBV5-4 and TRBJ2-5 for the parts outside the CDR3, the full variable domain is ETGVTQSPTHLIKTRGQQVTLRCSSQSGHNTVSWYQQALGQGPQFIFQYYREEENGRGNFPPRFSGLQFPNYSSELNVNALELDDSALYLCASMDGKQLQETQYFGPGTRLLVL.

The rearrangement uses TRBV7-2 and TRBJ1-2; TRBD1 agrees at 7 bases. Per germline, CDR1 SGHTA and CDR2 FQGNSA. CDR3 length equals 13 residues. J was trimmed by 4 bases and V by 7 bases; bases with no gene match: 6. The CDR3 is CASNTGAPYGYTF. The CDR3 nucleotides are TGTGCCAGCAATACAGGGGCTCCCTATGGCTACACCTTC.

The chain has TRBV21-1 and TRBJ1-5. TRBV21-1 corresponds to a pseudogene. This CDR3 is 13 amino acids long. CDR3 nucleotides: TGTGCCAGCAGCGCACACTTATGCGGGCCCCAGCATTTT. The encoded protein is CASSAHLCGPQHF.

The rearrangement links TRBV4-3 to TRBJ2-7; possibly TRBD2 for D (6 bases). CDR1 is LGHNA and CDR2 is YSLEER in the germline V gene. V lost 0 bases and J lost 7, with 10 bases in between. This CDR3 has 13 residues. CDR3: CASSQDRAGEQYF. CDR3 coding DNA: TGCGCCAGCAGCCAAGACAGGGCGGGAGAGCAGTACTTC.

The chain carries TRBV18 and TRBJ2-5; 7 bases align to TRBD2. Germline values: CDR1 KGHSH, CDR2 LQKENI. This CDR3 spans 15 amino acids. The V and J ends lost 0 bases and 4 bases, in that order; junction bases with no gene match: 5. The CDR3 bases are TGTGCCAGCTCACCACCGTCGTCGGGAGGAGAGACCCAGTACTTC. This encodes CASSPPSSGGETQYF. The full variable domain, completed using reference TRBV18 and TRBJ2-5, is NAGVMQNPRHLVRRRGQEARLRCSPMKGHSHVYWYRQLPEEGLKFMVYLQKENIIDESGMPKERFSAEFPKEGPSILRIQQVVRGDSAAYFCASSPPSSGGETQYFGPGTRLLVL.

V and J are TRBV5-6 and TRBJ1-1; weak D call: TRBD1 (6 bases). The V and J ends lost 4 bases and 8 bases respectively, with 12 bases between them. CDR1 is SGHDT, CDR2 YYEEEE, per germline. CDR3 size: 12 residues. CDR3 protein: CASSPGQNEAFF. CDR3 in DNA: TGTGCCAGCAGCCCTGGACAGAACGAAGCTTTCTTT. The whole variable domain, remainder taken from reference TRBV5-6 and TRBJ1-1, is DAGVTQSPTHLIKTRGQQVTLRCSPKSGHDTVSWYQQALGQGPQFIFQYYEEEERQRGNFPDRFSGHQFPNYSSELNVNALLLGDSALYLCASSPGQNEAFFGQGTRLTVV.

This clone was detected once. The chain employs TRBV12-3 or TRBV12-4 and TRBJ2-5; D perhaps matches TRBD2 (5 bases). CDR3 length equals 13 residues. The V and J ends lost 2 bases and 2 bases respectively, with 6 bases between them. CDR3 amino acids: CASSLRRQETQYF. The DNA of the CDR3 is TGTGCCAGCAGTTTAAGGAGGCAAGAGACCCAGTACTTC.

The gene calls are TRBV3-1 (or the pseudogene TRBV3-2) and TRBJ2-7, with TRBD2 as a possible D gene (7 bases). Trimming shortened V by 2 bases and J by 3 bases, and 17 bases separated the two germline ends. CDR1 LGHDT and CDR2 YNNKEL come from the germline V gene (reference sequence). The CDR3 totals 16 residues. The DNA for the CDR3 is TGTGCCAGCAGCCAAAGGGGGGGCACCACACTCTACGAGCAGTACTTC. This translates into CASSQRGGTTLYEQYF.